The 2 T cell receptor beta chains presented below share a single source sample, sequenced in a study of blood T cell repertoires in COVID-19. This table comes from immunoSEQ multiplex PCR, and its TCRdb copy is limited to in-frame clones, with some not included. In the table there are approximately 300,000 clones, more than 90% of which are singletons. The sequenced sample was PBMCs or T cells enriched from blood (not recorded which). The receptors were gathered from a man between 60 and 70 years old who had recovered from COVID-19.

There are a few counts of this clone. The chain has TRBV7-8 and TRBJ1-5; D may be TRBD1 (6 bases). Germline CDR1 reads SGHVS; CDR2 reads FQNEAQ. Trimming removed 1 base from V and 0 bases from J, with 16 bases in between. There are 18 residues in the CDR3. Here the CDR3 reads CASSLGGGDLFSNQPQHF. The CDR3 DNA is TGTGCCAGCAGCTTAGGGGGGGGCGATCTGTTTAGCAATCAGCCCCAGCATTTT.

The genes are TRBV5-5 and TRBJ1-3; D call uncertain. Germline lookup yields CDR1 SGHKS and CDR2 YYEKEE (reference sequence). Trimming removed 0 bases from V and 3 bases from J, with 13 bases in between. CDR3 length: 16 amino acids. Here the CDR3 DNA reads TGTGCCAGCAGCTTGGGACACCCCAGAGATGGAAACACCATATATTTT. It translates to CASSLGHPRDGNTIYF.